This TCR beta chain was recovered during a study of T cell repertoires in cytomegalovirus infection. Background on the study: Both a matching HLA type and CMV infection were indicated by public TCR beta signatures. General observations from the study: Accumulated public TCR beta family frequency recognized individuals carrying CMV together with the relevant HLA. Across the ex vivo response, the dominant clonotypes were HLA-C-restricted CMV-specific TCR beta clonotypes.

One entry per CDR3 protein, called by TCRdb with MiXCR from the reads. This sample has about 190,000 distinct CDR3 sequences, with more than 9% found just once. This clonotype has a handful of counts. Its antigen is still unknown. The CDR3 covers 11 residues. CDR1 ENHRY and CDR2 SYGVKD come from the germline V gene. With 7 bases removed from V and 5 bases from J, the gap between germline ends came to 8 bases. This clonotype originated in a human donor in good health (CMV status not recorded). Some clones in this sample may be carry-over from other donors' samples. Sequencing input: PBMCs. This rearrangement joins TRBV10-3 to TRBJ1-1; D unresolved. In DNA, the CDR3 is TGTGCCATCAATTCCGGGACTGAAGCTTTCTTT. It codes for CAINSGTEAFF.